This T cell receptor (beta chain) was found in a study of blood T cell repertoires in COVID-19. Profiling relied on immunoSEQ multiplex PCR, and the TCRdb table lists in-frame clones only, not all of them. The table has some 140,000 clones, 79% seen once. Germline V gene data show CDR1 as SGHRS and CDR2 as YFSETQ. CDR3 length: 15 amino acids. The V gene end was trimmed by 0 bases and the J gene end by 10 bases; junction bases not matched to a gene: 5. The sample taken for sequencing was peripheral blood. V and J are TRBV5-1 and TRBJ1-6; 9 bases align to TRBD1. The TCR comes from a woman in her sixties or seventies with COVID-19, enrolled during active disease. CDR3 DNA sequence: TGCGCCAGCAGCTTGGGACAGGGGGGTAACTCACCCCTCCACTTT. Protein: CASSLGQGGNSPLHF.